This T cell receptor beta chain was found in a study of post-analysis software for immune sequencing data. Germline V gene sequence: CDR1 SQVTM, CDR2 ANQGSEA. The CDR3 loop spans 13 amino acids. Trimming left V 4 bases short and J 0 bases short, with 7 bases between. Included in the TCR beta cDNA libraries were unique molecular identifiers. TCRdb used MiXCR to reprocess the PCR reads, holding one entry per CDR3 protein. The data contain fewer than 700,000 distinct CDR3 sequences, around 47% of them singletons. Whole-study results and caveats: Among 5 or 6 TRBV segments more frequent in patients than controls were TRBV5-6, TRBV5-1 and TRBV20-1.

As to this clonotype: Its specificity is unknown.

This sequence originates from a girl between 5 and 17 years old with multiple sclerosis. V usage is TRBV29-1 and J usage is TRBJ2-1; D unresolved. The material sequenced was blood. DNA for the CDR3: TGCAGCGTTGCGGCTCACTCCTACAATGAGCAGTTCTTC. Encoded protein: CSVAAHSYNEQFF.